Shown below are 14 T cell receptor beta chains from a single sample sequenced in a study of blood T cells in healthy people across ages. Alongside a J-beta primer mix, a sample-barcoded 5' primer served in a second PCR lasting about 7 to 12 cycles. From the 5' RACE reads, TCRdb called clonotypes with MiXCR, one entry per CDR3 protein. This table has roughly 1.6 million distinct CDR3 sequences, roughly a third appearing once. The sequenced material came from blood. Receptor source: a woman aged 25 to 39 in good health.

This clonotype was counted only a few times. The CDR3 loop is CASSQGFPVYEQYF. In DNA form, the CDR3 reads TGCGCCAGCAGCCAAGGGTTTCCGGTGTACGAGCAGTACTTC. The V gene is TRBV4-1, the J gene TRBJ2-7; no firm D call. Germline CDR1 MGHRA, CDR2 YSYEKL. V was cut by 1 base and J by 4 bases, with 11 bases left in between. The CDR3 length is 14 residues.

This clonotype was counted many times. The J gene is TRBJ2-7, the V gene TRBV29-1; maybe TRBD1 (6 bases). V was trimmed by 4 bases and J by 0 bases, leaving 10 bases between them. Germline V gives CDR1 SQVTM, CDR2 ANQGSEA. The CDR3 spans 13 residues. CDR3 DNA sequence: TGCAGCGTTGGTCGGGACAACTCCTACGAGCAGTACTTC. This encodes CSVGRDNSYEQYF.

The chain recombines TRBV7-2 with TRBJ2-5; unclear D gene. V gave up 4 bases and J gave up 11 bases, with 14 bases separating them. The V gene's germline CDR1 is SGHTA and CDR2 FQGNSA. The CDR3 has 12 residues. The CDR3 region is CASSSDWGEQYF. The CDR3 DNA reads as TGTGCCAGCAGCTCCGACTGGGGTGAGCAGTACTTC.

About this clonotype: Mismatch with germline at one junction end may stem from a read error. The V call is TRBV9, the J call TRBJ1-2; a possible D gene is TRBD1 (5 bases). This CDR3 region has 12 residues. Germline V lookup: CDR1 SGDLS, CDR2 YYNGEE. This CDR3 is CTSSRDPYGYTF. CDR3 DNA: TGTACCAGCAGCCGGGACCCCTATGGCTACACCTTC.

The genes are TRBV30 and TRBJ1-5; D is perhaps TRBD1 (5 bases). V was clipped by 2 bases and J by 6 bases, with 11 bases between them. Germline CDR1 reads GTSNPN; CDR2 reads SVGIG (reference sequence). The CDR3 covers 13 residues. The chain's CDR3 is CAWSKDGGQPQHF. DNA for the CDR3: TGTGCCTGGAGTAAGGACGGGGGTCAGCCCCAGCATTTT.

This chain joins TRBV12-3 or TRBV12-4 and TRBJ2-1, with 11 bases that match TRBD2. V dropped 5 bases and J dropped 4; count of bases not matched to a gene: 4. This CDR3 has 15 amino acids. This chain's CDR3 is CASSKLAGDYNEQFF. Here the CDR3 DNA reads TGTGCCAGCAGTAAACTAGCGGGAGATTACAATGAGCAGTTCTTC.

The chain links TRBV7-2 to TRBJ2-3, with TRBD2 identical over 10 bases. The V segment lost 5 bases and the J segment 5 bases; nucleotides outside the gene matches: 22. Germline CDR1 reads SGHTA; CDR2 reads FQGNSA. This CDR3 has 20 residues. The CDR3 DNA follows: TGTGCCAGCAGCACTCAGGCACTAGCGGGGCGGCCAGACGGAGGAGATACGCAGTATTTT. It specifies CASSTQALAGRPDGGDTQYF.

The chain employs TRBV6-2 or TRBV6-3 and TRBJ2-5; D is uncertain. Germline V gives CDR1 MNHEY, CDR2 SVGEGT. Trimming took 7 bases from V and 1 from J, leaving 16 bases between them. The CDR3 runs to 15 residues. The CDR3 nucleotides read TGTGCCAGCACCCCTCTCCGGCGACCCCAAGAGACCCAGTACTTC. Amino acids: CASTPLRRPQETQYF.

This clonotype occurred a few times. At one end, the junction sequence differs from germline, possibly due to a read error. DNA for the CDR3: TGTGCCACCAGCGGAGAGGGACTAGCGGGACATTGGCCCCATGAAGATACGCAGTATTTT. This codes for CATSGEGLAGHWPHEDTQYF. The chain joins TRBV15 to TRBJ2-3; 13 bases map to TRBD2. Germline CDR1 is LNHNV and CDR2 is YYDKDF (reference sequence). The CDR3 contains 20 residues.

Concerning this clonotype: A much larger clone is a single base away; this may be a read error. J is TRBJ2-3 and V is TRBV9, with D possibly called TRBD1 or TRBD2 (5 bases each). The CDR3 contains 15 residues. Germline CDR1 SGDLS, CDR2 YYNGEE. As DNA, the CDR3 is TGTGCCAGCAGGTCGGGACGGGGCTCCGCAGATACGCGGTATTTT. Residues: CASRSGRGSADTRYF.

The chain uses TRBV20-1 and TRBJ2-1, with D perhaps matching TRBD2 (6 bases). This CDR3 is built from 15 residues. V was cut by 3 bases and J by 2 bases, with 14 bases left in between. From germline, CDR1 is DFQATT and CDR2 SNEGSKA (reference sequence). CDR3 in amino acids: CSARDSGGTYNEQFF. In DNA form, the CDR3 reads TGCAGTGCTAGGGATAGCGGAGGCACCTACAATGAGCAGTTCTTC.

This clonotype was seen just once. One junction end disagrees with the germline gene, perhaps due to a read error. The V call is TRBV5-1, the J call TRBJ2-6; D remains unclear. The CDR3 contains 15 residues. Germline V gene lookup returns CDR1 SGHRS and CDR2 YFSETQ. CDR3 DNA sequence: TGCGCCAACAGCTTGGAAGGGCAAGGGGCCAACGTCCTGACTTTC. Protein sequence: CANSLEGQGANVLTF.

Worth noting for this clonotype: Germline is not matched at one junction end, which may reflect a read error. The chain recombines TRBV12-3 or TRBV12-4 with TRBJ2-3; weak D call: TRBD1 (6 bases). The CDR3 is made up of 14 amino acids. The CDR3 is CASTLQGPTDAQYF. The CDR3 DNA sequence: TGTGCCAGCACCCTACAGGGCCCCACAGATGCGCAGTATTTT.

This clonotype was seen a handful of times. This chain connects TRBV7-6 to TRBJ2-1; TRBD2 matches at 12 bases. Per the germline V gene, CDR1 is SGHVS and CDR2 is FNYEAQ. With V trimmed by 4 bases and J by 8 bases, 6 bases remained unmatched. CDR3 size: 15 residues. The CDR3 nucleotides are TGTGCCAGCAGCTCCACTAGCGGGGGGACGTATGAGCAGTTCTTC. Translated, it gives CASSSTSGGTYEQFF.